A selection of T cell receptor beta chains follows, all from one sample in a study of T-cell reconstitution after alpha-beta-depleted transplantation in children. Via MiXCR, TCRdb re-called the PCR reads, giving one row per CDR3 protein. The sample has a few hundred thousand distinct CDR3 sequences; approximately 9.5% are singletons. The sample here was PBMCs from the stem cell graft donor, taken from the stem cell graft. The receptors were sampled from a human donor who donated a stem cell graft to a child with acute lymphoblastic leukemia. Both conserved end residues are part of each CDR3. The order of the fields is CDR3 DNA, CDR3 protein, clone size, V gene, D gene, J gene. A D gene is named only where the DNA matches it firmly. Size is stated for part of the rows, as once, few or many counts, or as a class when the clone is expanded.

TGTGCCAGCAGCTTAATACGGGGGGCCTCGTCCGGGGAGCTGTTTTTT | CASSLIRGASSGELFF | . | TRBV11-2 | . | TRBJ2-2
TGTGCCAGCAGTTTCCGGGAAGCTAATGAAAAACTGTTTTTT | CASSFREANEKLFF | many | TRBV6-2/TRBV6-3 | . | TRBJ1-4
TGTGCCAGCAGCTTGTTAGGGGACGGCTACACCTTC | CASSLLGDGYTF | . | TRBV6-2/TRBV6-3 | . | TRBJ1-2
TGTGCCAGCAGAGACTCAGGGAGTTGGGAGACCCAGTACTTC | CASRDSGSWETQYF | many | TRBV6-5 | . | TRBJ2-5
TGTGCCAGCAGCCTGTTATCAACGGGCGAGCAGTACTTC | CASSLLSTGEQYF | few | TRBV7-7 | . | TRBJ2-7
TGTGCCAGCAGCCAAGATACAGGGTTGAACACTGAAGCTTTCTTT | CASSQDTGLNTEAFF | . | TRBV3-1 | . | TRBJ1-1
TGTGCCAGCAGCTATACCGGGACACCCAACTCTGGAAACACCATATATTTT | CASSYTGTPNSGNTIYF | . | TRBV9 | . | TRBJ1-3
TGTGCCAGCAGCGTAGACCAGGGGGCGAAAGCTTTCTTT | CASSVDQGAKAFF | . | TRBV9 | TRBD1 | TRBJ1-1
TGCAGTGCCACACGATCAGGGGGCGGGGAGACCCAGTACTTC | CSATRSGGGETQYF | few | TRBV20-1 | TRBD1 | TRBJ2-5
TGCGCCAGCAACGCGGGGCAGCTCGACTCCTATAATTCACCCCTCCACTTT | CASNAGQLDSYNSPLHF | . | TRBV5-1 | . | TRBJ1-6
TGTGCCAGCGCCACCGGGGGGTCTGTTACCACAGATACGCAGTATTTT | CASATGGSVTTDTQYF | few | TRBV27 | TRBD2 | TRBJ2-3
TGTGCCAGCTTTCAGGGTTCTAATGAAAAACTGTTTTTT | CASFQGSNEKLFF | . | TRBV28 | . | TRBJ1-4
TGTGCCAGCAGTGACCCGATGGGTATGAACACTGAAGCTTTCTTT | CASSDPMGMNTEAFF | many | TRBV6-1 | . | TRBJ1-1
TGTGCCAGCTCAGTAGACAAGGGGGCTTTTGAGCAGTTCTTC | CASSVDKGAFEQFF | few | TRBV18 | TRBD1 | TRBJ2-1
TGTGCCAGCAGCACCGCGGACCTGAAAGGCTACGAGCAGTACTTC | CASSTADLKGYEQYF | many | TRBV5-5 | . | TRBJ2-7
TGCGCCAGCAGCCAAGATCTAAGACAGGGGGTTCCCTACGAGCAGTACTTC | CASSQDLRQGVPYEQYF | few | TRBV4-1 | TRBD1 | TRBJ2-7
TGTGCCAGCAGCCCCGGGACAGGGGCACGGGACACCATATATTTT | CASSPGTGARDTIYF | few | TRBV5-4 | TRBD1 | TRBJ1-3
TGCAGTGCTCAGCAGGGTCGGGACTATGGCTACACCTTC | CSAQQGRDYGYTF | . | TRBV20-1 | . | TRBJ1-2
TGTGCCAGCGCCGGGGCCGCCGGGGAGCTGTTTTTT | CASAGAAGELFF | many | TRBV11-1 | . | TRBJ2-2
TGTGCCAGCAGTCGGGGGTGGTCTAGGGGGCAGTTCTTC | CASSRGWSRGQFF | many | TRBV27 | . | TRBJ2-1
TGTGCCAGCAGTTTAGCGAAGGGGGGCCCATCCTACAATGAGCAGTTCTTC | CASSLAKGGPSYNEQFF | many | TRBV12-3/TRBV12-4 | . | TRBJ2-1
TGTGCCAGCAGCTTAGCGGAACAGGGGTATGGCTACACCTTC | CASSLAEQGYGYTF | . | TRBV7-8 | TRBD1 | TRBJ1-2
TGTGCCAGCACCTCCACGGACAGGGTAAATTCACCCCTCCACTTT | CASTSTDRVNSPLHF | . | TRBV27 | TRBD1 | TRBJ1-6
TGCAGTGCAGATGGGTTGTTAGGACAGGGGGCGCGTGAGCAGTTCTTC | CSADGLLGQGAREQFF | . | TRBV20-1 | TRBD1 | TRBJ2-1
TGTGCCAGCAGTGGAGTAAGGCCCAATGAAAAACTGTTTTTT | CASSGVRPNEKLFF | . | TRBV6-1 | . | TRBJ1-4
TGTGCCAGCAGCCCGGAGCCGCTCTTTAATGAAAAACTGTTTTTT | CASSPEPLFNEKLFF | . | TRBV5-5 | . | TRBJ1-4
TGTGCCAGCAGCCGCGGGGAGGGAATATACAATGAGCAGTTCTTC | CASSRGEGIYNEQFF | many | TRBV4-2 | TRBD2 | TRBJ2-1
TGTGCCAGCTCGAATATACAGGGCCACGAGCAGTACTTC | CASSNIQGHEQYF | many | TRBV18 | . | TRBJ2-7
TGTGCCAGCAGCGCCGATCAAAACTGGGGCACATACAATGAGCAGTTCTTC | CASSADQNWGTYNEQFF | . | TRBV11-1 | . | TRBJ2-1